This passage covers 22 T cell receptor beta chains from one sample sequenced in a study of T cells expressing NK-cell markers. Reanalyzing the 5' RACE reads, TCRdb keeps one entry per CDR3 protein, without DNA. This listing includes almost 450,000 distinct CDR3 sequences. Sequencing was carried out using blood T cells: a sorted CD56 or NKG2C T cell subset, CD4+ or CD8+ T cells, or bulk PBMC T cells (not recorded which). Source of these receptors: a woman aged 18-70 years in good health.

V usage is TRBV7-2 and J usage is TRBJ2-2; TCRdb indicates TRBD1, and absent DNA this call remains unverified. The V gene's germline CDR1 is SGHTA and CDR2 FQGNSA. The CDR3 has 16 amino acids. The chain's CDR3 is CASSLRRGPNTGELFF.

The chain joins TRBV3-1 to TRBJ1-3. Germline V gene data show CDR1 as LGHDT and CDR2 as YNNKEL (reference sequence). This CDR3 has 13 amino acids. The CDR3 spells CASRPGQRNTIYF.

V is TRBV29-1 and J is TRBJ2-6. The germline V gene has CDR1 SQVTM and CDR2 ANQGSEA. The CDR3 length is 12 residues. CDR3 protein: CSVEAGANVLTF.

CDR3 sequence: CASSYSVHQGKLFF. The chain employs TRBV6-2 or TRBV6-3 and TRBJ2-2. This CDR3 is 14 amino acids long. Germline V gene data show CDR1 as MNHEY and CDR2 as SVGEGT.

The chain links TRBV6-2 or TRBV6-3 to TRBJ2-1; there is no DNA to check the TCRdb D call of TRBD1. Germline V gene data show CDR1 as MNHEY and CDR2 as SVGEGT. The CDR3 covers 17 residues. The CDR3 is CASSYLGGGSSYNEQFF.

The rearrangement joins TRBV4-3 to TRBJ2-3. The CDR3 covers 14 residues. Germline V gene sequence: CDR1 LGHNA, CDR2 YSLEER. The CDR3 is CASSQGGASDTQYF.

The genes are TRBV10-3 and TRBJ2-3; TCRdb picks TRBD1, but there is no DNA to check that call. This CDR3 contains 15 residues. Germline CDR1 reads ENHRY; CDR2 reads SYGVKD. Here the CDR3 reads CAISEGRGRTDTQYF.

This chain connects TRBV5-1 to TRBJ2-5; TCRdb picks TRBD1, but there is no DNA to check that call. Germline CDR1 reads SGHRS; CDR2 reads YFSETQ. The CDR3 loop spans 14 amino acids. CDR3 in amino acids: CASSPGTGRETQYF.

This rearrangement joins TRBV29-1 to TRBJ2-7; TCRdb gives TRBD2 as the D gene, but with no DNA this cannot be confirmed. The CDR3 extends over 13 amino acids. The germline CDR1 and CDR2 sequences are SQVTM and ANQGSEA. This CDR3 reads CSARGGPSYEQYF.

The CDR3 here is CATSRDRPGEPQHF. The chain uses TRBV15 and TRBJ1-5; TCRdb proposes TRBD1, but this gene call is untestable without DNA. This CDR3 has 14 amino acids. CDR1 and CDR2 (germline): LNHNV, YYDKDF (reference sequence).

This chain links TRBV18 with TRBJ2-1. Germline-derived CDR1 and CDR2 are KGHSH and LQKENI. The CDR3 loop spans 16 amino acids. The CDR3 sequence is CASSYLRGSDGNEQFF.

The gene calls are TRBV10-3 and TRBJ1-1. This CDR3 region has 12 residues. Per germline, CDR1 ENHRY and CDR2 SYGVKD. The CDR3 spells CAISYRNTEAFF.

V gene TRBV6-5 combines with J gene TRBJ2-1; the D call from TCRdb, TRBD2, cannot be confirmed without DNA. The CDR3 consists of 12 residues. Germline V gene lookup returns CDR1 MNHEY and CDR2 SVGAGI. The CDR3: CASSTKGHEQFF.

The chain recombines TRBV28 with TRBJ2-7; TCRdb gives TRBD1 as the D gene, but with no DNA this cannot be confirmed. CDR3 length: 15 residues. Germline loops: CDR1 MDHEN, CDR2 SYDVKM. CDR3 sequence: CASTIPRGSSYEQYF.

The chain's CDR3 is CASSSDRAGSPLHF. This chain connects TRBV6-5 to TRBJ1-6; TCRdb gives TRBD1 as the D gene, but with no DNA this cannot be confirmed. The CDR3 is 14 residues long. Per the germline V gene, CDR1 is MNHEY and CDR2 is SVGAGI.

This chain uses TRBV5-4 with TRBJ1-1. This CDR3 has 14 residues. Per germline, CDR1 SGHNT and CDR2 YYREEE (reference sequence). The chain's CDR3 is CASSAQESNTEAFF.

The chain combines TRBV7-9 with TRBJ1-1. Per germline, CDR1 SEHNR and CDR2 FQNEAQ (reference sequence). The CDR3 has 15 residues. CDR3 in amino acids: CASSHLLRGDTEAFF. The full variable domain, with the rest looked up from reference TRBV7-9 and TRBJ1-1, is DTGVSQNPRHKITKRGQNVTFRCDPISEHNRLYWYRQTLGQGPEFLTYFQNEAQLEKSRLLSDRFSAERPKGSFSTLEIQRTEQGDSAMYLCASSHLLRGDTEAFFGQGTRLTVV.

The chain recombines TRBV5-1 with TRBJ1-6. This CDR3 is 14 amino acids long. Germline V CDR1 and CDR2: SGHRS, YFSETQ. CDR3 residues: CASSLGQANSPLHF.

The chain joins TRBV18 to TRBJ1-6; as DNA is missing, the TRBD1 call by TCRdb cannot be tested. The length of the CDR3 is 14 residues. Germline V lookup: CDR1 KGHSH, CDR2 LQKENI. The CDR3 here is CASSPDSRNSPLHF.

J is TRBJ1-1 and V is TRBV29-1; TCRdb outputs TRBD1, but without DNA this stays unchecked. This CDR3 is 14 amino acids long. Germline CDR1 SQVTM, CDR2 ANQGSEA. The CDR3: CSVGGDRRNTEAFF.

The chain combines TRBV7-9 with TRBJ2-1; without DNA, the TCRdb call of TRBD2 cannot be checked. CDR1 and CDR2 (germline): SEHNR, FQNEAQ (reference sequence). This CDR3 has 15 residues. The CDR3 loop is CASSMGTSGPNEQFF.

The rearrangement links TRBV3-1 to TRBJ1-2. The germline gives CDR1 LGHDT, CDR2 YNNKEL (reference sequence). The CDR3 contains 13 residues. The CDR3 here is CASSQDLGAGYTF. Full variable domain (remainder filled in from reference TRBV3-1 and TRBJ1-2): DTAVSQTPKYLVTQMGNDKSIKCEQNLGHDTMYWYKQDSKKFLKIMFSYNNKELIINETVPNRFSPKSPDKAHLNLHINSLELGDSAVYFCASSQDLGAGYTFGSGTRLTVV.